The present entry profiles one T cell receptor (beta chain) with its context. Antigen specificity is unknown. These data come from a study of cytomegalovirus exposure and HLA in healthy donors. Background on the study: As an earlier analysis found, some 170 million T cells yielded some 120 million unique TCR beta sequences. Study findings and constraints: HLA-A and HLA-B allele assignments for most subjects were reportedly predicted accurately using TCR beta sequences. A list of roughly 160 TCR beta chains associated with cytomegalovirus was given. Productive status was seen about 90% or about 30% of the time for most TCR beta V segments in an earlier analysis.

The V gene end was trimmed by 7 bases and the J gene end by 9 bases; junction bases not matched to a gene: 8. CDR1 is MNHEY and CDR2 is SMNVEV in the germline V gene (reference sequence). The CDR3 sequence is 14 residues long. 13 Jbeta primers and 60 Vbeta primers were used for the PCR. The method was immunoSEQ multiplex PCR; TCRdb's version includes in-frame clones alone and lacks a portion of them. The table lists roughly 120,000 clones, around 80% of them singletons. Sequencing was performed on PBMCs. This rearrangement joins TRBV27 to TRBJ1-6, with 8 bases identical to TRBD1. The sequence came from a female donor in good health and CMV-seropositive. CDR3 in amino acids: CASTLTGASSPLHF. As DNA, the CDR3 is TGTGCCAGCACTCTGACAGGGGCTAGTTCACCCCTCCACTTT.